This TCR beta chain was profiled in a study of cytomegalovirus exposure and HLA in healthy donors. Overall study: Sequencing of approximately 190 million T cells in an earlier analysis found approximately 120 million unique TCR beta sequences.

A word on this clone: Its antigen remains unidentified.

CDR1 and CDR2 from the germline V gene are SEHNR and FQNEAQ (reference sequence). V shed 5 bases, J shed 4 bases, and the junction held 9 bases outside the gene matches. There are 16 residues in the CDR3. General observations from the study: In a later analysis, TCR beta V- and J-gene trimming was associated with a missense DCLRE1C variant. Excluded were some V segments that proved indistinguishable, including TRBV6-2 and TRBV6-3. In a later analysis, DRB1 alleles had the most associated TCRs; HLA-C alleles the fewest.

Both 60 Vbeta primers and 13 Jbeta primers went into the PCR. This table comes from immunoSEQ multiplex PCR, and its TCRdb copy is limited to in-frame clones, with some not included. The sample contains 190,000 or so clones, 75% to 90% of which appear only once. The source material was PBMCs. J is TRBJ2-1 and V is TRBV7-9; 9 positions agree with TRBD1. The receptor's source is a boy between 10 and 17 years old in good health and CMV-seronegative. This CDR3 is CASSENRGRIYNEQFF. DNA for the CDR3: TGTGCCAGCAGCGAGAACAGGGGGCGCATATACAATGAGCAGTTCTTC.